This TCR beta chain was observed in a study of T cell responses to AZD1222 COVID-19 vaccine (dated by TCRdb to 2020 to 2022). In terms of the full investigation: A total of around 240 trial participants underwent TCR sequencing, of whom nearly 210 received two doses of AZD1222 and about 25 received two doses of the MenACWY control vaccine. Trial participants were enrolled into age subgroups of 18-55, 56-69 and 70-plus years, which contained around 150, 29 and 61 TCR-sequenced participants, respectively. The paper as a whole reports these results and caveats: Spike-specific TCR breadth and depth rose significantly after two AZD1222 doses compared with day 0 and with MenACWY recipients. The 56-69-year group was small, and its depth increase did not reach significance, likely because of low power. No day 14 peak-response samples were available, so repertoires were characterized only after the peak T cell response. Conclusions about previously exposed vaccinees are limited, since just six AZD1222 recipients were seropositive for SARS-CoV-2 at baseline. Nearly half of unique spike-specific TCRs reportedly recognized epitopes outside regions mutated in the B.1.351 and B.1.1.7 variants. Participants were mostly white British and included more females than males, and it was suggested by the authors that clonal diversity may have been underestimated. The whole spike protein was spanned by vaccine-associated CD4 TCRs, and dominant responses were seen in regions 160-218 and 743-854.

For this clone: Its antigen specificity is not known. Base qualities are not recorded, but no much larger clone differs from it by a single base.

The CDR3 covers 16 residues, taking in both the cysteine and the phenylalanine. This entry keeps only the CDR3 DNA: 48 bases, framed from base 1. The germline V gene specifies SGHRS as CDR1 and YFSETQ as CDR2. Deletion took 9 bases off V and 0 bases off J, with a span of 19 bases between the germline ends. Explained via the paper, the time point label denotes: about 28 days (+/-7) after the second vaccine dose. Because spike-specific TCR depth and breadth did not differ between the two schedules, AZD1222 recipients who got a second dose at roughly 4 weeks were pooled with those who got a second dose at roughly 12 weeks. Vaccinee samples were obtained from the UK trials COV001 and COV002, which included a single-blind randomized controlled phase 2/3 trial of AZD1222 (ChAdOx1 nCoV-19) in healthy adults. Trial participant PBMC samples were collected at day 0 and day 28 after the second dose for TCRbeta chain sequencing.

The CDR3 regions of human TCRbeta chains were subjected to immunosequencing. The authors' pipeline ran thus. TCRs in the repertoires were compared against a reference library of SARS-CoV-2-specific TCRs that had been generated with the MIRA antigen-specificity platform. Breadth was defined as the fraction of unique TCRs that were SARS-CoV-2-associated. Depth was defined as the fraction of total T cells that were SARS-CoV-2-associated. Using the MIRA data, each spike-specific TCR was mapped to the spike region that the TCR reacts to and placed in a CD4 or CD8 class. Log10-transformed breadth and depth values were compared by one-way ANOVA with Sidak's multiple comparisons tests. This immuneACCESS table, as held by TCRdb, lists in-frame sequences with V and J called but not all clones. Of the missing ones, under half trace to an unresolved V gene in checked studies; the others have no known cause. That table supplies the V and J calls and clone size; D and trimming were determined from the DNA. A total of 77,000 or so clones appear in this sample, over 75% of them only once. The top ten constitute roughly 18% of the sample.

The material was peripheral blood, obtained 28 days after the second AZD1222 dose. The receptor comes from an adult who received the AZD1222 COVID-19 vaccine. The sequence is built from TRBV5-1 and TRBJ2-1, with TRBD2 perhaps the D gene, on 6 matching bases. The sequenced DNA is TGCGCCACTCAACTGGAGGGCCCTAGCTCCTACAATGAGCAGTTCTTC. Translated, it gives CATQLEGPSSYNEQFF.